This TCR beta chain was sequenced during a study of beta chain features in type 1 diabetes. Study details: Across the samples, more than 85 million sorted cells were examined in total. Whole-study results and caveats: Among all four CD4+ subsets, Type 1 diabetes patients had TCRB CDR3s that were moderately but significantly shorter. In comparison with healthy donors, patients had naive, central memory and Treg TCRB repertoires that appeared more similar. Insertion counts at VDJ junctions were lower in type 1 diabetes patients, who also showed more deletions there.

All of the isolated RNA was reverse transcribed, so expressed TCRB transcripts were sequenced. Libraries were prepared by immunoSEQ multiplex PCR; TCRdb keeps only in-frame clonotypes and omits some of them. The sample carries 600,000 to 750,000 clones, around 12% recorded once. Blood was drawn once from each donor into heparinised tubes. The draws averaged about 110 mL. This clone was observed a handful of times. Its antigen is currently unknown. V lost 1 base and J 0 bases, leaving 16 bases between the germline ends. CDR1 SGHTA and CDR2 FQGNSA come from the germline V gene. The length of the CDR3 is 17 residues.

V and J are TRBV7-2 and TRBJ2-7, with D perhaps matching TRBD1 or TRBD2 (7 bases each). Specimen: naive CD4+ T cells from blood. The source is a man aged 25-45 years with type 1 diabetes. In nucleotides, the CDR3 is TGTGCCAGCAGCTTAGTGGCAGGGGGGGAAAGCTCCTACGAGCAGTACTTC. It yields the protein CASSLVAGGESSYEQYF. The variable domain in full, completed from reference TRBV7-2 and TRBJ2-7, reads GAGVSQSPSNKVTEKGKDVELRCDPISGHTALYWYRQSLGQGLEFLIYFQGNSAPDKSGLPSDRFSAERTGGSVSTLTIQRTQQEDSAVYLCASSLVAGGESSYEQYFGPGTRLTVT.